The 14 T cell receptor beta chains in this list originate from one sample, sequenced in a study of OX40 agonist ivuxolimab in advanced cancers. Sequencing was performed with immunoSEQ multiplex PCR; in TCRdb, only in-frame clones are kept and a portion is missing. The sample contains more than 60,000 clones, about 86% of which appear only once. Specimen: CD4+ or CD8+ T cells sorted from blood, collected in a trial of the OX40 agonist ivuxolimab. The receptors derive from an adult with an advanced solid tumor such as melanoma, head and neck, liver or kidney cancer.

The sample holds one count of this clone. The genes are TRBV6-1 and TRBJ2-1, with no clear D. In germline, CDR1 is MNHNS, CDR2 SASEGT. The CDR3 length is 11 residues. V was shortened by 5 bases and J by 9 bases, with 8 bases between the two germline ends. The CDR3 loop reads CASSQTSEQFF. CDR3 DNA sequence: TGTGCCAGCAGTCAGACCAGTGAGCAGTTCTTC.

This clone was seen a handful of times. This sample also contains other DNA sequences that code for the same CDR3. The rearrangement joins TRBV11-2 to TRBJ2-1; TRBD2 matches 11 bases. Germline V gene sequence: CDR1 SGHAT, CDR2 FQNNGV. The CDR3 is 18 residues long. Trimming took 6 bases from V and 0 from J; bases not matched to a gene: 10. The CDR3 coding sequence is TGTGCCAGCAGGACCATAGCGGGGGGGCCTGGCTCCTACAATGAGCAGTTCTTC. Protein sequence: CASRTIAGGPGSYNEQFF. Full variable domain (missing parts from reference TRBV11-2 and TRBJ2-1): EAGVAQSPRYKIIEKRQSVAFWCNPISGHATLYWYQQILGQGPKLLIQFQNNGVVDDSQLPKDRFSAERLKGVDSTLKIQPAKLEDSAVYLCASRTIAGGPGSYNEQFFGPGTRLTVL.

This chain uses TRBV6-6 with TRBJ2-2; no definite D call. There are 14 residues in the CDR3. Trimming stripped 6 bases from V and 6 bases from J, with 14 bases between. Germline V gene sequence: CDR1 MNHNY, CDR2 SVGAGI (reference sequence). The CDR3 nucleotides are TGTGCCAGCAGCCAACCAGTGGGTCCCGGGGAGCTGTTTTTT. As protein: CASSQPVGPGELFF.

This chain joins TRBV6-5 and TRBJ2-7; no reliable D call. There are 13 residues in the CDR3. Deletions cut 4 bases from V and 3 bases from J, with 10 bases between. Germline V CDR1 and CDR2: MNHEY, SVGAGI. CDR3 sequence: CASSSPALYEQYF. CDR3 in DNA: TGTGCCAGCAGTTCCCCGGCCCTCTACGAGCAGTACTTC.

The chain links TRBV19 to TRBJ1-5, with D possibly being TRBD1 (6 bases). The CDR3 has 18 amino acids. Per germline, CDR1 LNHDA and CDR2 SQIVND (reference sequence). V was cut by 6 bases and J by 1 base, with 22 bases left in between. CDR3 nucleotide sequence: TGTGCCAGTAGGCTATCAGCGACAGGAACTGTAAGCAATCAGCCCCAGCATTTT. Its protein is CASRLSATGTVSNQPQHF.

V gene TRBV27 combines with J gene TRBJ2-5, with 9 bases identical to TRBD1. With V trimmed by 6 bases and J by 5 bases, 7 bases remained unmatched. The CDR3 covers 14 residues. Germline CDR1 and CDR2: MNHEY and SMNVEV (reference sequence). The chain's CDR3 is CASRGQGSGETQYF. DNA of the CDR3: TGTGCCAGCAGGGGACAGGGTAGTGGGGAGACCCAGTACTTC.

Only a few counts were recorded for this clone. This chain connects TRBV28 to TRBJ1-6, with D possibly matching TRBD1 (5 bases). V lost 4 bases and J 6 bases, leaving 16 bases between the germline ends. Germline lookup yields CDR1 MDHEN and CDR2 SYDVKM. CDR3 length: 16 amino acids. For the CDR3, the DNA is TGTGCCAGCAGTTCTGGGACTTCGCGAGCTAATTCACCCCTCCACTTT. Translating it yields CASSSGTSRANSPLHF.

The rearrangement joins TRBV7-2 to TRBJ1-6; unclear D gene. This CDR3 is 15 amino acids long. From germline, CDR1 is SGHTA and CDR2 FQGNSA. V lost 1 base and J 5 bases, leaving 9 bases between the germline ends. Here the CDR3 reads CASSLVGTDNSPLHF. For the CDR3, the DNA is TGTGCCAGCAGCTTAGTTGGTACGGATAATTCACCCCTCCACTTT.

The chain carries TRBV10-3 and TRBJ2-1; TRBD1 aligns across 8 bases. This CDR3 comprises 16 residues. The V and J ends lost 2 bases and 3 bases, in that order; junction bases with no gene match: 6. Looked up from germline, CDR1 is ENHRY and CDR2 is SYGVKD. The CDR3 DNA follows: TGTGCCATCAGTGAGCGGACAGGGTCGTTCTACAATGAGCAGTTCTTC. It is translated as CAISERTGSFYNEQFF.

Note on this clone: The junction departs from the called germline gene at one end, perhaps through a read error. The chain has TRBV4-2 and TRBJ2-4; D unresolved. The CDR3 runs to 14 residues. Looked up from germline, CDR1 is LGHNA and CDR2 is YNFKEQ. Here the CDR3 DNA reads TGTGCCAGCAGCGAAGAGTTAGCCAAAAACATTCAGTACTTC. Protein product: CASSEELAKNIQYF.

V gene TRBV18 combines with J gene TRBJ2-7, with D possibly being TRBD1 or TRBD2 (6 bases each). The CDR3 spans 12 residues. Per the germline V gene, CDR1 is KGHSH and CDR2 is LQKENI. V was trimmed by 6 bases and J by 7 bases, leaving 13 bases between them. CDR3 DNA sequence: TGTGCCAGCTCCGGGGGCTTTAGGGAGCAGTACTTC. Its protein product is CASSGGFREQYF.

The chain links TRBV28 to TRBJ1-3; possible D gene TRBD1, 6 bases. Germline loops: CDR1 MDHEN, CDR2 SYDVKM. The CDR3 is made up of 20 amino acids. Trimming left V 1 base short and J 3 bases short, with 25 bases between. The CDR3 DNA reads as TGTGCCAGCAGTTTATCTTTCGGGGGACATCAGATAGTCGGTGGAAACACCATATATTTT. Its translation: CASSLSFGGHQIVGGNTIYF.

This chain uses TRBV5-6 with TRBJ1-3; TRBD1 matches at 7 bases. After removal of 3 bases from V and 5 bases from J, the junction contained 5 bases not matched to a gene. The CDR3 runs to 14 residues. The germline V gene encodes CDR1 SGHDT and CDR2 YYEEEE. The CDR3 reads CASSSRDSRNTIYF. The DNA of the CDR3 is TGTGCCAGCAGCTCCCGGGACAGTAGAAACACCATATATTTT.

The gene calls are TRBV18 and TRBJ2-1, with D unclear. Germline CDR1 KGHSH, CDR2 LQKENI. The CDR3 sequence is 16 residues long. V was shortened by 2 bases and J by 2 bases, with 13 bases between the two germline ends. The CDR3 nucleotides read TGTGCCAGCTCACCAACATCCGGGCGTACCTACAATGAGCAGTTCTTC. Translating it yields CASSPTSGRTYNEQFF.